Following are 16 T cell receptor beta chains from one sample sequenced in a study of blood T cell repertoires in COVID-19 (dated by TCRdb to about 2020). Library method: the immunoSEQ multiplex PCR assay. TCRdb carries this immuneACCESS record with in-frame sequences only. Its versions omit some clonotypes, under half of them owing to an unresolved V gene in the studies checked, with the rest unexplained. This sample lists approximately 110,000 clones; around 90% were detected once. Approximately 0.81% of the sample rests with the top ten. Sequenced input: peripheral blood. These receptors all stem from a woman between 45 and 60 years old with active or convalescent COVID-19.

The gene calls are TRBV4-2 and TRBJ2-1; possibly TRBD1 for D (5 bases). Germline lookup yields CDR1 LGHNA and CDR2 YNFKEQ. Trimming removed 1 base from V and 10 bases from J, with 23 bases in between. The CDR3 spans 17 residues. CDR3 DNA: TGTGCCAGCAGCCAAGTAGGTGCAGGGTCAAGAGTAGAAGAGCAGTTCTTC. Encoded protein: CASSQVGAGSRVEEQFF.

The rearrangement links TRBV30 to TRBJ1-2; D not resolved. This CDR3 is built from 12 residues. Germline V gives CDR1 GTSNPN, CDR2 SVGIG (reference sequence). V was trimmed by 2 bases and J by 2 bases, leaving 6 bases between them. This CDR3 reads CAWSIQNYGYTF. Written as DNA, the CDR3 is TGTGCCTGGAGTATACAGAACTATGGCTACACCTTC.

The chain is built from TRBV21-1 and TRBJ2-1; the table's D call TRBD1 went unverified against the DNA. TRBV21-1 is listed as a pseudogene. The CDR3 loop spans 18 amino acids. Written as DNA, the CDR3 is TGTGCCAGCAGCAAAGGGGGCAGGGGTTTTGTGGACTACAATGAGCAGTTCTTC. Encoded protein: CASSKGGRGFVDYNEQFF.

The chain employs TRBV19 and TRBJ2-1; TRBD2 matches 12 bases. CDR3 length: 18 residues. Trimming cost V 4 bases and J 6 bases; bases outside gene matches: 13. Per germline, CDR1 LNHDA and CDR2 SQIVND (reference sequence). The CDR3 DNA is TGTGCCAGTAGTACGGTAGTTGCTAGCGGGAGGGTGGGCAATGAGCAGTTCTTC. This codes for CASSTVVASGRVGNEQFF.

The chain uses TRBV19 and TRBJ1-5; the D is unclear. The CDR3 is 18 amino acids. V was cut by 7 bases and J by 0 bases, with 22 bases left in between. Germline CDR1 and CDR2: LNHDA and SQIVND (reference sequence). In DNA, the CDR3 is TGTGCCAGTACCCCGCGGGATTCGGTCCTTTATAGCAATCAGCCCCAGCATTTT. Translating it yields CASTPRDSVLYSNQPQHF.

This chain uses TRBV18 with TRBJ1-1; D is undetermined. The CDR3 has 16 amino acids. The germline V gene has CDR1 KGHSH and CDR2 LQKENI. V lost 3 bases, J lost 1 base, and 15 bases lay in between. The CDR3 loop is CASSPNSPGTNTEAFF. The DNA for the CDR3 is TGTGCCAGCTCACCCAATTCCCCGGGAACGAACACTGAAGCTTTCTTT.

V gene TRBV28 combines with J gene TRBJ2-1; 12 nucleotides align to TRBD2. Trimming took 6 bases from V and 7 from J; bases not matched to a gene: 13. This CDR3 contains 17 residues. Germline V gives CDR1 MDHEN, CDR2 SYDVKM. Written as DNA, the CDR3 is TGTGCCAGCAGACCGGGGGGGACTAGCGGGTCACTTAATGAGCAGTTCTTC. Its protein is CASRPGGTSGSLNEQFF.

The gene calls are TRBV19 and TRBJ2-1, with unresolved D. The V end lost 1 base, the J end lost 5 bases, and 6 bases lay between the germline ends. This CDR3 is built from 13 residues. Germline CDR1 is LNHDA and CDR2 is SQIVND (reference sequence). The CDR3 sequence is CASSIATDNEQFF. In DNA, the CDR3 is TGTGCCAGTAGTATAGCTACAGACAATGAGCAGTTCTTC. The whole variable domain, remainder taken from reference TRBV19 and TRBJ2-1, is DGGITQSPKYLFRKEGQNVTLSCEQNLNHDAMYWYRQDPGQGLRLIYYSQIVNDFQKGDIAEGYSVSREKKESFPLTVTSAQKNPTAFYLCASSIATDNEQFFGPGTRLTVL.

CDR3 bases: TGTGCCAGCAGCTTGTATAGCGGCAATTACGAGCAGTACTTC. This encodes CASSLYSGNYEQYF. The chain joins TRBV5-4 to TRBJ2-7; possibly TRBD2 for D (6 bases). Germline CDR1 is SGHNT and CDR2 is YYREEE (reference sequence). V was trimmed by 1 base and J by 4 bases, leaving 12 bases between them. This CDR3 region has 14 residues.

The J gene is TRBJ2-2, the V gene TRBV19; D possibly corresponds to TRBD1 (5 bases). Trimming stripped 5 bases from V and 1 base from J, with 11 bases between. Germline values: CDR1 LNHDA, CDR2 SQIVND (reference sequence). CDR3 length: 15 residues. CDR3 region: CASSVGRGNTGELFF. The CDR3 DNA is TGTGCCAGTAGTGTGGGTAGGGGGAACACCGGGGAGCTGTTTTTT.

Only one count was recorded for this clone. The chain recombines TRBV9 with TRBJ2-3, with no clear D. CDR1 is SGDLS, CDR2 YYNGEE, per germline. V was cut by 0 bases and J by 0 bases, with 5 bases left in between. The CDR3 runs to 14 residues. The DNA of the CDR3 is TGTGCCAGCAGCGTAGGGCCTAGCACAGATACGCAGTATTTT. Translating it yields CASSVGPSTDTQYF.

The V call is TRBV20-1, the J call TRBJ2-7, with D uncertain. The CDR3 has 11 amino acids. Germline V gives CDR1 DFQATT, CDR2 SNEGSKA (reference sequence). V was cut by 3 bases and J by 1 base, with 4 bases left in between. The CDR3 nucleotides read TGCAGTGCTAGCTTTTCCTACGAGCAGTACTTC. Protein: CSASFSYEQYF.

The J gene is TRBJ1-2, the V gene TRBV29-1, with 7 bases aligning to TRBD1. Germline V gene lookup returns CDR1 SQVTM and CDR2 ANQGSEA. The CDR3 loop spans 12 amino acids. The trim removed 3 bases at V and 8 bases at J, leaving 6 bases unmatched. The DNA of the CDR3 is TGCAGCGTTGAGACAGGGTATCACGGCTACACCTTC. Amino acids: CSVETGYHGYTF.

The J gene is TRBJ2-2, the V gene TRBV29-1, with 7 positions matching TRBD1. The length of the CDR3 is 14 residues. Losses at the gene ends were 6 bases for V and 6 bases for J; bases not matched to a gene: 10. Germline V gene lookup returns CDR1 SQVTM and CDR2 ANQGSEA. CDR3 in amino acids: CSVGTVFSAGELFF. CDR3 coding DNA: TGCAGCGTCGGGACAGTCTTCAGCGCCGGGGAGCTGTTTTTT.

The chain has TRBV19 and TRBJ1-2; 7 bases are a match to TRBD1. The CDR3 covers 15 residues. V trimming: 4 bases; J trimming: 0 bases; junction bases outside the gene matches: 5. Looked up from germline, CDR1 is LNHDA and CDR2 is SQIVND (reference sequence). As DNA, the CDR3 is TGTGCCAGTAGTACACGCCAGGGGGCTAACTATGGCTACACCTTC. Amino acids: CASSTRQGANYGYTF.

This rearrangement joins TRBV2 to TRBJ2-7; possibly TRBD2 for D (7 bases). This CDR3 is 14 amino acids long. Germline V gene sequence: CDR1 SNHLY, CDR2 FYNNEI. The V end lost 7 bases, the J end lost 0 bases, and 13 bases lay between the germline ends. CDR3 DNA: TGTGCCAGCACCGCGCGGGGGCACTCCTACGAGCAGTACTTC. Protein: CASTARGHSYEQYF.